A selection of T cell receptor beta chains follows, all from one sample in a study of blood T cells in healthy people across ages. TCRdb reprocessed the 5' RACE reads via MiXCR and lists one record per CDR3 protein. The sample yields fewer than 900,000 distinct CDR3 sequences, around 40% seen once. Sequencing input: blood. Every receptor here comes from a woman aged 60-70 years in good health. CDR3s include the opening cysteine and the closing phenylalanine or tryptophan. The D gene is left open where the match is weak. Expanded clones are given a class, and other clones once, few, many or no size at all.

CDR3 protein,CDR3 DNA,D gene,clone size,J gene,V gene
CASSPVPQGGEGYTF,TGCGCCAGCAGCCCTGTACCCCAGGGTGGAGAAGGCTACACCTTC,NA,NA,TRBJ1-2,TRBV5-1
CASRRSEVEQYF,TGTGCCAGCCGACGATCAGAGGTTGAGCAGTACTTC,NA,few,TRBJ2-7,TRBV27
CASTNTNYGYTF,TGTGCCAGCACTAATACAAACTATGGCTACACCTTC,NA,NA,TRBJ1-2,TRBV6-5
CSARVLAGGWGNEQFF,TGCAGTGCTAGAGTACTAGCGGGAGGATGGGGCAATGAGCAGTTCTTC,TRBD2,NA,TRBJ2-1,TRBV20-1
CACSPPTSGGAYEQYF,TGTGCCTGCAGCCCTCCTACTAGCGGGGGGGCGTACGAGCAGTACTTC,TRBD2,NA,TRBJ2-7,TRBV3-1
CVSSFQGDNSPLHF,TGTGTCAGCAGCTTCCAGGGAGATAATTCACCCCTCCACTTT,NA,NA,TRBJ1-6,TRBV7-9
CASSPGLAGPGDTQYF,TGCGCCAGCAGCCCCGGACTAGCGGGACCGGGTGATACGCAGTATTTT,TRBD2,NA,TRBJ2-3,TRBV5-1
CASSLQTGNEQYF,TGTGCCAGCAGTCTCCAGACAGGGAACGAGCAGTACTTC,TRBD1,NA,TRBJ2-7,TRBV12-3/TRBV12-4
CASTPSRDQINTEAFF,TGTGCCAGCACCCCGAGCCGGGATCAGATCAACACTGAAGCTTTCTTT,NA,NA,TRBJ1-1,TRBV6-6
CASTLATRTPHKSPLHF,TGTGCCAGCACCCTCGCGACCCGGACTCCTCATAAGTCACCCCTCCACTTT,NA,once,TRBJ1-6,TRBV12-3/TRBV12-4
CASSFRDPPGQFF,TGCGCCAGCAGCTTCCGGGACCCACCGGGGCAGTTCTTC,NA,NA,TRBJ2-1,TRBV4-3
CSVGQTSSYEQYF,TGCAGCGTTGGACAGACCAGCTCCTACGAGCAGTACTTC,NA,NA,TRBJ2-7,TRBV29-1
CASSLGRRDTSSYEQYF,TGTGCCAGCAGCTTAGGCCGCCGGGACACGAGCTCCTACGAGCAGTACTTC,NA,few,TRBJ2-7,TRBV11-3
CSARAWGGHQETQYF,TGCAGTGCTAGAGCTTGGGGGGGGCACCAAGAGACCCAGTACTTC,NA,NA,TRBJ2-5,TRBV20-1
CASSPLASGSTDTQYF,TGCGCCAGCAGCCCCTTGGCTAGCGGCAGCACAGATACGCAGTATTTT,TRBD2,many,TRBJ2-3,TRBV5-1
CAISTTEGHQSSYNSPPHF,TGTGCCATCAGTACAACGGAAGGACACCAGAGCTCCTATAATTCACCCCCCCACTTT,NA,NA,TRBJ1-6,TRBV10-3
CASSPARRGALGTDTQYF,TGTGCCAGCAGCCCCGCTCGACGAGGGGCTTTGGGGACAGATACGCAGTATTTT,NA,few,TRBJ2-3,TRBV27
CASSARTGPSEQYF,TGTGCCAGCAGTGCAAGGACAGGTCCTTCCGAGCAGTACTTC,TRBD1,NA,TRBJ2-7,TRBV6-1
CALAGEASYEQYF,TGTGCCTTGGCCGGGGAGGCCTCCTACGAGCAGTACTTC,NA,NA,TRBJ2-7,TRBV30
CASSLASGGAGREQYF,TGCGCCAGCAGCTTGGCTAGCGGGGGGGCCGGGCGCGAGCAGTACTTC,TRBD2,once,TRBJ2-7,TRBV5-1
CSAREQGRLYNEQFF,TGCAGTGCTAGAGAGCAGGGGAGGTTGTACAATGAGCAGTTCTTC,NA,NA,TRBJ2-1,TRBV20-1
CASTKHGAGANVLTF,TGTGCCAGCACCAAACATGGAGCTGGGGCCAACGTCCTGACTTTC,NA,few,TRBJ2-6,TRBV25-1
CSVAVSGANVLTF,TGCAGCGTTGCCGTCTCTGGGGCCAACGTCCTGACTTTC,NA,many,TRBJ2-6,TRBV29-1
CASSQGWAPPLHF,TGTGCCAGCAGCCAAGGGTGGGCGCCACCCCTCCACTTT,NA,NA,TRBJ1-6,TRBV3-1
CSARVAGDSNQPQHF,TGCAGTGCTAGAGTCGCAGGGGATAGCAATCAGCCCCAGCATTTT,NA,few,TRBJ1-5,TRBV20-1
CASSYSIGIRVRVTEAFF,TGTGCCAGCAGTTACTCGATCGGCATTCGCGTCCGGGTCACTGAAGCTTTCTTT,NA,NA,TRBJ1-1,TRBV6-2/TRBV6-3
CATQMGQGAETQYF,TGTGCCACCCAAATGGGACAGGGGGCGGAGACCCAGTACTTC,TRBD1,once,TRBJ2-5,TRBV10-3
CASRPGQGTYYEQFF,TGTGCCAGCAGACCCGGACAGGGGACCTACTACGAGCAGTTCTTC,TRBD1,NA,TRBJ2-1,TRBV6-2/TRBV6-3
CASSQGDKGLISNEQFF,TGTGCCAGCAGTCAGGGGGACAAGGGGCTTATCAGCAATGAGCAGTTCTTC,TRBD1,few,TRBJ2-1,TRBV28
CASRTGTSGGGQYF,TGTGCCAGCAGAACCGGGACTAGCGGGGGGGGGCAGTATTTT,TRBD2,few,TRBJ2-3,TRBV7-8
CSVGWGAGELFF,TGCAGCGTTGGTTGGGGGGCCGGGGAGCTGTTTTTT,NA,NA,TRBJ2-2,TRBV29-1
CASTSGSHSEQYF,TGTGCCAGCACTAGCGGGAGCCACTCCGAGCAGTACTTC,TRBD2,once,TRBJ2-7,TRBV10-3
CASRRDRGTDTQYF,TGTGCCAGCAGAAGGGACAGGGGTACAGATACGCAGTATTTT,TRBD1,NA,TRBJ2-3,TRBV6-6
CASSLGFFSSYNEQFF,TGCGCCAGCAGCTTAGGTTTCTTTAGCTCCTACAATGAGCAGTTCTTC,NA,few,TRBJ2-1,TRBV5-1
CASSPPGSGETQYF,TGTGCCAGCTCACCACCAGGATCTGGAGAGACCCAGTACTTC,NA,NA,TRBJ2-5,TRBV18
CASSLLAGETYLDYEQYF,TGTGCCAGCAGCTTGTTAGCGGGAGAGACCTACTTGGACTACGAGCAGTACTTC,TRBD2,NA,TRBJ2-7,TRBV11-2
CASSQEGQALSYEQYF,TGCGCCAGCAGCCAAGAGGGACAGGCACTTTCCTACGAGCAGTACTTC,TRBD1,many,TRBJ2-7,TRBV4-1
CSVEGPSGESNEKLFF,TGCAGCGTTGAAGGTCCCTCGGGGGAATCTAATGAAAAACTGTTTTTT,NA,NA,TRBJ1-4,TRBV29-1
CASGTQLAGGSYNEQFF,TGTGCCAGCGGTACCCAGCTAGCGGGGGGATCCTACAATGAGCAGTTCTTC,TRBD2,NA,TRBJ2-1,TRBV12-3/TRBV12-4
CASTEGGELFF,TGCGCCAGCACCGAGGGAGGGGAGCTGTTTTTT,NA,few,TRBJ2-2,TRBV10-2
CASTFRGAGAEDTQYF,TGTGCCAGCACATTCCGGGGGGCCGGCGCGGAAGATACGCAGTATTTT,NA,NA,TRBJ2-3,TRBV3-1